This T cell receptor beta chain is drawn from a study of Tregs in tolerant kidney transplant recipients. Method: immunoSEQ multiplex PCR; TCRdb's copy keeps in-frame clones and lacks some. Of tens of thousands of clones listed, around 87% were seen once; the top ten hold roughly 4%. Study results and limitations: Few patients were studied, so findings need validation in larger groups. This study did not directly address biological reproducibility. Some patients' samples used different primers over time, so nucleotide sequences weren't comparable.

Recipients received nonmyeloablative bone marrow transplants from related graft donors, with transient mixed chimerism. Thawed PBMCs were FACS-sorted into unstimulated CD4+CD25+CD127- regulatory T cells, CD4+CD25- non-regulatory cells, CD4 and CD8 cells. Remarks on this clone: Its antigen is currently unknown.

This clonotype was obtained from a human patient who received a combined kidney and bone marrow transplant. Part of the T cell pool may stem from the graft donor. The sample consisted of CD4+ T cells from blood (PBMCs), taken 6 months after the transplant.

CDR3 in amino acids: CASSLSSGRASRTQYF. The CDR3 DNA follows: TGCGCCAGCAGCCTTTCTAGCGGGAGGGCCTCTCGTACGCAGTATTTT. This sequence joins TRBV4-3 and TRBJ2-3, with 12 bases fitting TRBD2. CDR3 size: 16 residues. Germline V gene sequence: CDR1 LGHNA, CDR2 YSLEER. J lost 8 bases, V lost 4 bases, and 10 bases had no gene match.